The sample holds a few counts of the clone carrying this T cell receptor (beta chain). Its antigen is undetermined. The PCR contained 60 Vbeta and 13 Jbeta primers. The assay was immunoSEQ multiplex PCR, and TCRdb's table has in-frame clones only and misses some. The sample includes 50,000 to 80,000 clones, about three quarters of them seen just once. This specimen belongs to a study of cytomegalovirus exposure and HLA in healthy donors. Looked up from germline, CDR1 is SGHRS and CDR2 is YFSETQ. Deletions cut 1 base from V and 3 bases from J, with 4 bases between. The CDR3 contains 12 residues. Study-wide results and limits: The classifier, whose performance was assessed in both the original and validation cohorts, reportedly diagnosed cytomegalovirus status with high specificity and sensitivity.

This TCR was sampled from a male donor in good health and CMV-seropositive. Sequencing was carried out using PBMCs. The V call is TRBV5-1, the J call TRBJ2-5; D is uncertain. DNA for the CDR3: TGCGCCAGCAGCTTGACTAAAGAGACCCAGTACTTC. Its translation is CASSLTKETQYF.